The entry below describes one T cell receptor (beta chain). Assay: immunoSEQ multiplex PCR; the TCRdb copy retains only in-frame clones and omits some. Among about 160,000 clones listed, about 85% were seen once. The sample belongs to a study of blood T cell repertoires in COVID-19. The receptor's source is an elderly man with COVID-19, enrolled during active disease. The sample consisted of peripheral blood.

CDR3 sequence reads: CASSRSPDSGSYGYTF. DNA for the CDR3: TGTGCCAGCAGCAGATCGCCGGACAGCGGCTCCTATGGCTACACCTTC. This chain connects TRBV7-2 to TRBJ1-2; weak D call: TRBD1 (6 bases). The length of the CDR3 is 16 residues. Deletions cut 5 bases from V and 4 bases from J, with 20 bases between. Germline V gives CDR1 SGHTA, CDR2 FQGNSA.